These 3 T cell receptor beta chains were all obtained from the same sample, sequenced in a study of CD8 T cells in ankylosing spondylitis. TCRdb independently ran MiXCR on the 5' RACE reads; one entry per CDR3 protein. Of about 400,000 distinct CDR3 sequences in the sample, approximately 22% are singletons; the top ten hold roughly 13%. The sample was blood, either unsorted or a sorted T cell fraction (not recorded which). These receptors were obtained from a male donor with ankylosing spondylitis or in good health (not recorded which).

The chain joins TRBV7-9 to TRBJ2-1; a weak D match, TRBD1 (5 bases). Germline assignment: CDR1 SEHNR and CDR2 FQNEAQ (reference sequence). Trimming took off 0 bases at V and 8 bases at J, with 11 bases between the two ends. This CDR3 region has 14 residues. The CDR3 protein is CASSLADKGHEQFF. CDR3 bases: TGTGCCAGCAGCTTAGCGGACAAGGGGCATGAGCAGTTCTTC.

This clonotype was seen more than once but under ten times. The chain combines TRBV4-1 with TRBJ2-1; 13 positions agree with TRBD2. Germline loops: CDR1 MGHRA, CDR2 YSYEKL. The CDR3 length is 16 residues. V lost 3 bases and J lost 8; bases outside the gene matches: 7. CDR3 region: CASSQTTSGGAYEQFF. The CDR3 DNA follows: TGCGCCAGCAGCCAGACCACTAGCGGGGGGGCCTATGAGCAGTTCTTC.

The sample holds a few counts of this clonotype. The rearrangement uses TRBV12-5 and TRBJ1-2, with TRBD1 identical over 7 bases. CDR1 LGHNT and CDR2 FRNRAP come from the germline V gene. The V and J ends lost 1 base and 8 bases, in that order; junction bases with no gene match: 7. The CDR3 totals 14 residues. For the CDR3, the DNA is TGTGCTAGTGGTTTGGAAAACAGGGGAGGCGGCTACACCTTC. Its translation is CASGLENRGGGYTF.